This entry features one TCR beta chain sequence. Sequencing was performed with immunoSEQ multiplex PCR; in TCRdb, only in-frame clones are kept and a portion is missing. This sample has roughly 260,000 clones, with roughly nine tenths found just once. The data belong to a study of blood T cell repertoires in COVID-19. Study-wide context: Some COVID-19 samples were acute and others convalescent; all came from the United States, Italy and Spain. T cells, B-cell-depleted T cells, or PBMCs provided the cDNA or gDNA that served as material.

Cohort 3 recovery required two negative PCRs, clearance, or symptom resolution. The CDR3 spans 17 residues. CDR1 is SGDLS and CDR2 is YYNGEE in the germline V gene. With 3 bases clipped from V and 5 bases from J, the junction kept 14 bases outside the gene matches. Sample: PBMCs or T cells enriched from blood (not recorded which). This receptor was obtained from a woman aged 18 to 35 who had recovered from COVID-19. V gene TRBV9 combines with J gene TRBJ2-1; 7 bases are a match to TRBD2. The CDR3 region has the DNA TGTGCCAGCAGCGCGCACCTAAGGGCTAGCGGTAACAATGAGCAGTTCTTC. Its protein product is CASSAHLRASGNNEQFF.